The 8 T cell receptor beta chains below come from one sample, sequenced in a study of CXCR3-negative and CXCR3-positive naive CD8 T cells. cDNA libraries for TRB were generated by 5' RACE incorporating UMI labels. TCRdb reprocessed the 5' RACE reads, keeping one entry per CDR3 protein, no DNA. This specimen shows about 56,000 distinct CDR3 sequences; the ten leading clones hold 20% to 25%. Sequenced input: memory CD8+ T cells from blood. Source of these receptors: a human donor in good health. Some clones in this sample may be carry-over from other donors' samples.

This rearrangement joins TRBV7-7 to TRBJ2-7; TCRdb selects TRBD1, and the lack of DNA leaves this call unchecked. CDR1 is SSHAT and CDR2 is FNYEAQ in the germline V gene (reference sequence). The CDR3 runs to 16 residues. The CDR3 here is CASSPLFVAGTYEQYF.

The V gene is TRBV6-2 or TRBV6-3, the J gene TRBJ2-1; TCRdb names TRBD2, which stays unverified in the absence of DNA. Looked up from germline, CDR1 is MNHEY and CDR2 is SVGEGT. This CDR3 has 13 residues. CDR3 protein: CASSGGDFDEQFF.

V usage is TRBV24-1 and J usage is TRBJ2-1; without DNA, the TCRdb call of TRBD1 cannot be checked. CDR3 length: 16 amino acids. Germline loops: CDR1 KGHDR, CDR2 SFDVKD. Here the CDR3 reads CATSNIAVTGIDEQFF.

The V gene is TRBV5-4, the J gene TRBJ2-2; TCRdb lists TRBD1, though no DNA is available to test this call. The CDR3 is 14 amino acids. The germline gives CDR1 SGHNT, CDR2 YYREEE (reference sequence). The CDR3 reads CASRGQGAAGELFF.

The rearrangement joins TRBV7-8 to TRBJ2-5; the TCRdb call, TRBD2, lacks DNA for checking. The CDR3 extends over 15 amino acids. From germline, CDR1 is SGHVS and CDR2 FQNEAQ. The CDR3 protein is CASSLEAVRAETQYF.

The chain uses TRBV3-1 and TRBJ2-1; TCRdb calls TRBD1, which cannot be checked without DNA. CDR1 is LGHDT and CDR2 is YNNKEL in the germline V gene (reference sequence). This CDR3 comprises 15 residues. CDR3 sequence: CASSQDAGDYNEQFF.

CDR3 amino acids: CSVGLSDEQFF. The chain combines TRBV29-1 with TRBJ2-1; no DNA is available, so the TRBD1 call from TCRdb remains unchecked. In germline, CDR1 is SQVTM, CDR2 ANQGSEA. This CDR3 has 11 amino acids.

This chain links TRBV7-9 with TRBJ2-3; TCRdb lists TRBD1, though no DNA is available to test this call. In germline, CDR1 is SEHNR, CDR2 FQNEAQ (reference sequence). The CDR3 length is 14 residues. CDR3 residues: CASGGQGWTDTQYF.